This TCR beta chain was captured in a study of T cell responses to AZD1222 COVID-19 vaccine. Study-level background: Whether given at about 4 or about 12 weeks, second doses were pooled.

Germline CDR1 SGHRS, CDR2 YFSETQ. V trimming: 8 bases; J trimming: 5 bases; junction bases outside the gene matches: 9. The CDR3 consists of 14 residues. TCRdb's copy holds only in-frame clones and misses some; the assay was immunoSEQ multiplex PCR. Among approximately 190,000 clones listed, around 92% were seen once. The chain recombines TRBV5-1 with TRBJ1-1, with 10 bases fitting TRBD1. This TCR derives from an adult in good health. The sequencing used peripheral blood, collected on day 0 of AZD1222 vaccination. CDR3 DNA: TGCGCCAGTACGACAGGGGGCGCACAGACTGAAGCTTTCTTT. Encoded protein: CASTTGGAQTEAFF.